A single sample is the source of the 4 T cell receptor beta chains below, sequenced in a study of early stage breast cancer tumors. Repertoires were generated with immunoSEQ multiplex PCR, while TCRdb's copy carries only in-frame clones and drops some. This sample has about 6,500 clones; around three fifths occur once, and the top ten carry 13%. Input material: normal breast tissue next to the tumor. These receptors were collected from a person aged 45 to 59 with breast cancer.

This clone was seen a handful of times. The genes are TRBV6-5 and TRBJ1-1, with D tentatively TRBD1 (5 bases). The CDR3 runs to 15 residues. Trimming took 4 bases from V and 3 from J, leaving 15 bases between them. CDR1 is MNHEY, CDR2 SVGAGI, per germline. For the CDR3, the DNA is TGTGCCAGCAGTTCGCAGGACCGGGGGTACACTGAAGCTTTCTTT. Its translation: CASSSQDRGYTEAFF.

The chain combines TRBV5-5 with TRBJ1-3; possible D gene TRBD1, 5 bases. CDR1 and CDR2 from the germline V gene are SGHKS and YYEKEE (reference sequence). The CDR3 is 19 amino acids. The V end was cut by 0 bases, the J end by 0 bases, with 19 bases between. The CDR3 region has the DNA TGTGCCAGCAGCTTGGCAGGGTCAGCCTTCCCTTACTCTGGAAACACCATATATTTT. Translation: CASSLAGSAFPYSGNTIYF.

The sample holds a few counts of this clone. V and J are TRBV30 and TRBJ1-2; D possibly corresponds to TRBD1 (6 bases). The CDR3 runs to 13 residues. Germline CDR1 and CDR2: GTSNPN and SVGIG (reference sequence). The germline V and J ends were trimmed by 0 bases and 4 bases, with 9 bases remaining between them. The CDR3 spells CAWSVNRAYGYTF. The CDR3 DNA reads TGTGCCTGGAGTGTAAACAGGGCCTATGGCTACACCTTC.

The V call is TRBV29-1, the J call TRBJ1-1; D call uncertain. Germline assignment: CDR1 SQVTM and CDR2 ANQGSEA. The CDR3 runs 13 residues. The germline V and J ends were trimmed by 5 bases and 1 base, with 11 bases remaining between them. For the CDR3, the DNA is TGCAGCGTTAATAAACGGGCGAACACTGAAGCTTTCTTT. Translated, it gives CSVNKRANTEAFF.